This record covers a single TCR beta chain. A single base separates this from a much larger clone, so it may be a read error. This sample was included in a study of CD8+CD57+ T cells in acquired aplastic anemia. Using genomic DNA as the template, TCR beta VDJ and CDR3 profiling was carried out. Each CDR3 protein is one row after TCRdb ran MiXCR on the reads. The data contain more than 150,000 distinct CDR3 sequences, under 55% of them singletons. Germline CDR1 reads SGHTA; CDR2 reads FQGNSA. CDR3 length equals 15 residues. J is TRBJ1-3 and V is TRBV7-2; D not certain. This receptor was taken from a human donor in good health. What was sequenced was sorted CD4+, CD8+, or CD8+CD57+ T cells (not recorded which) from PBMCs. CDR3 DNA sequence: TGTGCCAGCAGCTTAGCACCGGGCTCTAGAAACACCATATATTTT. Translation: CASSLAPGSRNTIYF.